This paragraph reports one T cell receptor (beta chain). Its antigen is undetermined. The sample belongs to a study of T cells after posttransplantation cyclophosphamide. This table comes from immunoSEQ multiplex PCR, and its TCRdb copy is limited to in-frame clones, with some not included. Altogether over 35,000 clones were found in the sample, and no singletons occur. V dropped 5 bases and J dropped 5; count of bases not matched to a gene: 9. This CDR3 has 15 residues. The germline V gene has CDR1 MNHNS and CDR2 SASEGT. General study points: Donor CD8+ memory clones often dominated recipient blood repertoires at later times. Tissue-infiltrating T cells from skin or gut overlapped little with blood T cells. Recipient CMV seropositivity and CMV reactivation strongly tracked TRB clonality.

On the day of bone marrow donation, the related graft donor provided peripheral blood. The TCR was taken from a man aged 40-55 years in good health, CMV-negative, and a related stem cell transplant donor. The chain recombines TRBV6-1 with TRBJ1-2; 9 bases fit TRBD1. Sample: PBMCs. The chain's CDR3 is CASSHPRQGVYGYTF. In DNA, the CDR3 is TGTGCCAGCAGTCACCCCAGACAGGGGGTTTATGGCTACACCTTC.